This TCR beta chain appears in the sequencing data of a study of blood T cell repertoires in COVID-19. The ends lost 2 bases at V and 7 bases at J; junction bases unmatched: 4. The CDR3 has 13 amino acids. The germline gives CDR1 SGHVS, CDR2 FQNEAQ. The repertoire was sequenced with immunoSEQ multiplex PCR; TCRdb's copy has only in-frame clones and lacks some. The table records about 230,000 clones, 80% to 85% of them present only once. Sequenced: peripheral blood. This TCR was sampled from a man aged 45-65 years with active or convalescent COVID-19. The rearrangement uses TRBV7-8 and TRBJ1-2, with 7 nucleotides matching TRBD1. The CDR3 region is CASSLRQGFGYTF. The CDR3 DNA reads TGTGCCAGCAGCTTAAGACAGGGTTTTGGCTACACCTTC.